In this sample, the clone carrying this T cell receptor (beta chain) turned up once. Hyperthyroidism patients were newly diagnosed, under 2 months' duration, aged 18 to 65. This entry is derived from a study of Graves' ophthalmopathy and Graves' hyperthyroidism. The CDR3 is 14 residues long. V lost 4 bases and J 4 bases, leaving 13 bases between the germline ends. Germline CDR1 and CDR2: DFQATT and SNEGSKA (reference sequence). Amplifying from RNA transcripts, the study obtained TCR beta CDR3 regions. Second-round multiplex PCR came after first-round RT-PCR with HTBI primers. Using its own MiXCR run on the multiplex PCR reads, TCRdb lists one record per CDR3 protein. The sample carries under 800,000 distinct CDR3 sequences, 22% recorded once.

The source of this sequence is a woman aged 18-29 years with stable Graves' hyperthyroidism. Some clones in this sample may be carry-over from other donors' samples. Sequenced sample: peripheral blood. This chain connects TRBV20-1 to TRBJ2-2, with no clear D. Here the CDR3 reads CSANEASVTGELFF. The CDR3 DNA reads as TGCAGTGCTAACGAAGCCTCAGTCACCGGGGAGCTGTTTTTT.